What follows is one T cell receptor beta chain and its context. The sample comes from a study of blood T cell repertoires in COVID-19. Turning to the study itself: Collection of acute and convalescent COVID-19 samples took place in the United States, Italy and Spain. T cells, B-cell-depleted T cells, or PBMCs provided the cDNA or gDNA that served as material.

V shed 4 bases, J shed 4 bases, and the junction held 13 bases outside the gene matches. The CDR3 sequence is 18 residues long. Germline loops: CDR1 LNHDA, CDR2 SQIVND (reference sequence). As handled by the study authors: Researchers report that nucleated cell counts were estimated from reference gene primer amplification. Profiled with immunoSEQ multiplex PCR; TCRdb holds only in-frame clones, not every one. Clone size and V and J calls were adopted from that table, with D and trimming inferred from the DNA. Of about 360,000 clones listed, around 80% are singletons. This receptor was identified in a man aged 30-40 years with active or convalescent COVID-19. The chain employs TRBV19 and TRBJ1-5, with 10 bases that match TRBD1. What was sequenced was peripheral blood. CDR3 sequence reads: CASSRRLGDRGRNQPQHF. Written as DNA, the CDR3 is TGTGCCAGTAGTAGGAGGCTGGGGGACAGGGGTAGGAATCAGCCCCAGCATTTT.